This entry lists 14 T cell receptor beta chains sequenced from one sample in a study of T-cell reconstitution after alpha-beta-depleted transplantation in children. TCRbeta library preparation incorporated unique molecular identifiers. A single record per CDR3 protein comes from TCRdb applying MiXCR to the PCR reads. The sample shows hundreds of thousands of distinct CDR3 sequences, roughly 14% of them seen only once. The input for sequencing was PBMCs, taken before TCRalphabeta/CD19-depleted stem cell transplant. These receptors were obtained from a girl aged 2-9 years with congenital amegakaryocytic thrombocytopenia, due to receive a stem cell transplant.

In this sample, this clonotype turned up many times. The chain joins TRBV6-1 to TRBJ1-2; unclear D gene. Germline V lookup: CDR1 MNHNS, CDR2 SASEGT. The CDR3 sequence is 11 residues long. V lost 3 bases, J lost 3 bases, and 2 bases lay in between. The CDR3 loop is CASSDYYGYTF. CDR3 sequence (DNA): TGTGCCAGCAGTGACTACTATGGCTACACCTTC.

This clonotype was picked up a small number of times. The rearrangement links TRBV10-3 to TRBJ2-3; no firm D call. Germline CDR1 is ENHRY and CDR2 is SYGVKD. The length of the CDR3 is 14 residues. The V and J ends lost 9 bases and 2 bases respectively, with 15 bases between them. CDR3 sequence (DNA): TGTGCCATGCGTGGGGAATTCGCCACAGATACGCAGTATTTT. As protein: CAMRGEFATDTQYF.

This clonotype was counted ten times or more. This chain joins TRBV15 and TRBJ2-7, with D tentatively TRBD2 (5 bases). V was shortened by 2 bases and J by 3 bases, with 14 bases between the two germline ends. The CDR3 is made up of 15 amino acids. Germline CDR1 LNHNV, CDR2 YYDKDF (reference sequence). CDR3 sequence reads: CATSRRSDGDYEQYF. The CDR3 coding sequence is TGTGCCACCAGCAGAAGATCTGACGGGGACTACGAGCAGTACTTC.

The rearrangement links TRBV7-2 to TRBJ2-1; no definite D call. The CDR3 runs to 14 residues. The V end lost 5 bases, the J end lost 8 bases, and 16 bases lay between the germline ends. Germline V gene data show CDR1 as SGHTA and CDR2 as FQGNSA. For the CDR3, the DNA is TGTGCCAGCAGCGCAGACGGATTTGGCGATGAGCAGTTCTTC. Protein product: CASSADGFGDEQFF.

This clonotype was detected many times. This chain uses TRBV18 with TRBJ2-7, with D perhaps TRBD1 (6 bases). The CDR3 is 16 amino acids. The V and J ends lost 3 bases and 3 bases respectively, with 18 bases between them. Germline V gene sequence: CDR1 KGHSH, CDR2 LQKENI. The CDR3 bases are TGTGCCAGCTCACCGAAGGGGGTCCCCATATTCTACGAGCAGTACTTC. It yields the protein CASSPKGVPIFYEQYF.

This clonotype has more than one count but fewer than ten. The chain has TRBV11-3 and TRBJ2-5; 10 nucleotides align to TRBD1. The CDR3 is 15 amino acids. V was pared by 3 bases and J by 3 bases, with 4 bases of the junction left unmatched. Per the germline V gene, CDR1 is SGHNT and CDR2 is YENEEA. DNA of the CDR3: TGTGCCAGCAGCTTCTCCGGGACAGGGGAAGAGACCCAGTACTTC. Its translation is CASSFSGTGEETQYF.

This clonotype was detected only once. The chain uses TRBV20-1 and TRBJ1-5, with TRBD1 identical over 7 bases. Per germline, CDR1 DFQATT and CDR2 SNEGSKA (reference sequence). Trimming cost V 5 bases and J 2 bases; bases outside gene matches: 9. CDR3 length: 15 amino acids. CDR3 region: CSASTGVRRNQPQHF. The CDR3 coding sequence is TGCAGTGCTTCTACAGGGGTAAGGCGCAATCAGCCCCAGCATTTT.

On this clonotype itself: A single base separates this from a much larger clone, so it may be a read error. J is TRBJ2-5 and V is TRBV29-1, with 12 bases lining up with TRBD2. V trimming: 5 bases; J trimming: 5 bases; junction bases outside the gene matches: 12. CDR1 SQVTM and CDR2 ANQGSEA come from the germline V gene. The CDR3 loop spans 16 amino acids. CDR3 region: CSVSRASGRAAETQYF. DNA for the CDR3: TGCAGCGTTAGCAGGGCTAGCGGGAGGGCCGCTGAGACCCAGTACTTC.

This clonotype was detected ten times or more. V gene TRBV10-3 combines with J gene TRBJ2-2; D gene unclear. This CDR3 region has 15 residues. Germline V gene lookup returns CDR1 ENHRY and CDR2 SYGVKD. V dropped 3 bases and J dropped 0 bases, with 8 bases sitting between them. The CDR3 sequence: CAISDPESNTGELFF. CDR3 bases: TGTGCCATCAGTGATCCGGAGTCGAACACCGGGGAGCTGTTTTTT.

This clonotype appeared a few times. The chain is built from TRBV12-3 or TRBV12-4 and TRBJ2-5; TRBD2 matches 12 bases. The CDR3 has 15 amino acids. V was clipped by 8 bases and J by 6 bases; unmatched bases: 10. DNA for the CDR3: TGTGCCAGCGCCCCTAGGACTAGCGGGAAAAAGACCCAGTACTTC. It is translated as CASAPRTSGKKTQYF.

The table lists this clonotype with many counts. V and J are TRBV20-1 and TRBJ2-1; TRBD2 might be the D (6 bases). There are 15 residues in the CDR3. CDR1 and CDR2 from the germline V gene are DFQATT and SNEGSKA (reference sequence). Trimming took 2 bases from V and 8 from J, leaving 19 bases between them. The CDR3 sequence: CSARLRVPEGHEQFF. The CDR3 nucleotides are TGCAGTGCTAGATTACGGGTCCCGGAGGGGCATGAGCAGTTCTTC.

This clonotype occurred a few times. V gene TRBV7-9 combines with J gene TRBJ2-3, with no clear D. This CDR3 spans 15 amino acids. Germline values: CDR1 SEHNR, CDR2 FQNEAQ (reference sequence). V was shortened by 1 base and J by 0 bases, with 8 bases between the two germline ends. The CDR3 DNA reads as TGTGCCAGCAGCTTAGTAACTACTAGCACAGATACGCAGTATTTT. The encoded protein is CASSLVTTSTDTQYF.

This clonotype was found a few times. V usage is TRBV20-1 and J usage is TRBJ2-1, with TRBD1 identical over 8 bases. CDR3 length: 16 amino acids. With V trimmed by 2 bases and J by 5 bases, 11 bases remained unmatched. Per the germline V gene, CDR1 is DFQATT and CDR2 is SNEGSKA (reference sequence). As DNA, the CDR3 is TGCAGTGCTAGATCCATAGGGGACAGGCATCACAATGAGCAGTTCTTC. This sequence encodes CSARSIGDRHHNEQFF.

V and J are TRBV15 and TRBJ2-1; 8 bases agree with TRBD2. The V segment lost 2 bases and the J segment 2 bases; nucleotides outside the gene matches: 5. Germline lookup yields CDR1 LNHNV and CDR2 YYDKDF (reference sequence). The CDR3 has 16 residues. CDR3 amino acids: CATSRRGGSPYNEQFF. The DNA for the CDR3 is TGTGCCACCAGCAGACGCGGGGGGAGTCCCTACAATGAGCAGTTCTTC.